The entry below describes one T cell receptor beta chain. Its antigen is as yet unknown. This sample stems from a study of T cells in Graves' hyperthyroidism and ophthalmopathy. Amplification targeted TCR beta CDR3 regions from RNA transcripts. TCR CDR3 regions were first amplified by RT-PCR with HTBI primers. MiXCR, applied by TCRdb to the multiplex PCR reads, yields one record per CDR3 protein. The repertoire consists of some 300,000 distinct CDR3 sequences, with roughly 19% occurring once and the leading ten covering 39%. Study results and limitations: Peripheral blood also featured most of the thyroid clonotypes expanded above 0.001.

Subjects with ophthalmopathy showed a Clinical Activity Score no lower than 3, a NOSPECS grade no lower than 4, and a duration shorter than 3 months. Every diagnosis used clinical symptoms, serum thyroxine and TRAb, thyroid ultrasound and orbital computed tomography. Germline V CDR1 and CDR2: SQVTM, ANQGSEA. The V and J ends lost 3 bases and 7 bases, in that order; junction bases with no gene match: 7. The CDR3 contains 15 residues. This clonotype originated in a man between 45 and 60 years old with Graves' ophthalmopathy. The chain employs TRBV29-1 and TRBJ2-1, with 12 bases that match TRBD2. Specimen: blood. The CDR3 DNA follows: TGCAGCGTTGAGCGACTAGCGGGAGAAGGGAATGAGCAGTTCTTC. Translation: CSVERLAGEGNEQFF.